The rows below give T cell receptor beta chains drawn from one sample of a study of T cell changes during pregnancy in multiple sclerosis. The method was immunoSEQ multiplex PCR; TCRdb's version includes in-frame clones alone and lacks a portion of them. Among tens of thousands of clones listed, over 90% were seen once. The sample was CD4+ T cells from peripheral blood mononuclear cells, taken in the second trimester of pregnancy. These receptor sequences come from a female donor with multiple sclerosis, enrolled in a pregnancy study. The CDR3 runs from the conserved cysteine through the conserved F or W. The D gene is left open where the match is weak. Clone size is not always given. Where it is, it says once, few, many or a class for expanded clones.

clone_size	d_call	v_call	j_call	cdr3_nt	cdr3_aa
NA	NA	TRBV7-2	TRBJ2-5	TGTGCCAGCAGCTTAGTTCGGGGGTCAGAGACCCAGTACTTC	CASSLVRGSETQYF
NA	TRBD1	TRBV27	TRBJ2-7	TGTGCCAGCAGTTCCGGACAGGGCTTTTCCTACGAGCAGTACTTC	CASSSGQGFSYEQYF
NA	NA	TRBV19	TRBJ2-6	TGTGCCAGTAGTCTGACAGGAGCCAACGTCCTGACTTTC	CASSLTGANVLTF
once	TRBD2	TRBV27	TRBJ2-7	TGTGCCAGCAGACTAAGGGGATGGACTAGCAGTTACGAGCAGTACTTC	CASRLRGWTSSYEQYF
few	TRBD1	TRBV5-1	TRBJ1-1	TGCGCCAGCAGGGAGCAGGACAGGAGGTCGACTGAAGCTTTCTTT	CASREQDRRSTEAFF
NA	TRBD2	TRBV5-5	TRBJ2-7	TGTGCCAGCAGCTTAACTAGCGGGAGGATAGTCTACGAGCAGTACTTC	CASSLTSGRIVYEQYF
NA	TRBD2	TRBV7-9	TRBJ2-2	TGTGCCAGCAGCTTACCCAGCGGGGGGATCGTCGGGGAGCTGTTTTTT	CASSLPSGGIVGELFF
NA	TRBD1	TRBV5-1	TRBJ2-2	TGCGCCAGCAGCGCCACAGGGGGCTCGAACACCGGGGAGCTGTTTTTT	CASSATGGSNTGELFF
once	NA	TRBV6-1	TRBJ2-7	TGTGCCAGCAGTGTAACAGGGGAGGTATACTACGAGCAGTACTTC	CASSVTGEVYYEQYF
NA	TRBD1	TRBV28	TRBJ2-3	TGTGCCAGCAGTCTACAGGGGGGCACAGATACGCAGTATTTT	CASSLQGGTDTQYF
NA	NA	TRBV11-2	TRBJ2-1	TGTGCCAGCAGCTTATGGGAGACAGGCTCCTACAATGAGCAGTTCTTC	CASSLWETGSYNEQFF
NA	TRBD2	TRBV6-5	TRBJ2-1	TGTGCCAGCAGTTACCTTAGCGGGAGTATTGGCAATGAGCAGTTCTTC	CASSYLSGSIGNEQFF
NA	NA	TRBV13	TRBJ2-6	TGTGCCAGCAGCTTCGACAGAGTGAGTTCTGGGGCCAACGTCCTGACTTTC	CASSFDRVSSGANVLTF
NA	NA	TRBV5-6	TRBJ2-6	TGTGCCAGCAGCTTGCCCGGGGGAGGTGGGGCCAACGTCCTGACTTTC	CASSLPGGGGANVLTF
NA	TRBD1	TRBV18	TRBJ2-1	TGTGCCAGCTCACCAACCGGGACAGGGTTGAGAAATGAGCAGTTCTTC	CASSPTGTGLRNEQFF
once	NA	TRBV28	TRBJ1-2	TGTGCCAGCAGTCGAGATGGCTACACCTTC	CASSRDGYTF
NA	TRBD1	TRBV11-2	TRBJ2-7	TGTGCCAGCAGCTTCACGACAGGGAGCTACGAGCAGTACTTC	CASSFTTGSYEQYF
NA	TRBD1	TRBV7-8	TRBJ1-2	TGTGCCAGCAGCTTAGGGCGACAGGGGATCGGCTATGGCTACACCTTC	CASSLGRQGIGYGYTF
NA	TRBD2	TRBV13	TRBJ2-1	TGTGCCAGCAGCCGGAGCGGGGGCTCCTACAATGAGCAGTTCTTC	CASSRSGGSYNEQFF
NA	NA	TRBV7-7	TRBJ2-3	TGTGCCAGCAGCGCCCGGGACTTCACAGATACGCAGTATTTT	CASSARDFTDTQYF
NA	TRBD1	TRBV6-5	TRBJ2-7	TGTGCCAGCAGCCCCCGACAGGGTACCTACGAGCAGTACTTC	CASSPRQGTYEQYF